This is a list of T cell receptor beta chains from one sample in a study of Ad26.COV2.S vaccination and SARS-CoV-2 variants. The assay was immunoSEQ multiplex PCR, and TCRdb's table has in-frame clones only and misses some. The data show fewer than 500,000 clones, 75% to 90% seen once. The sample in question was peripheral blood, obtained in a trial of Ad26.COV2.S vaccine versus placebo. Receptors were obtained from a person aged 18-60 years who received the Ad26.COV2.S COVID-19 vaccine or a placebo. The CDR3 runs from the conserved cysteine through the conserved F or W.

TRBV24-1	TRBJ2-1	CATSDPGTSGYNEQFF
TRBV5-8	TRBJ2-3	CASSLGFAGAGDTQYF
TRBV20-1	TRBJ1-4	CSAWGDEKLFF
TRBV4-3	TRBJ1-1	CASSPGHSNTEAFF
TRBV5-1	TRBJ1-1	CASSLRSGTQNTEAFF
TRBV12-3/TRBV12-4	TRBJ1-2	CASSFEGGQGYTF
TRBV20-1	TRBJ1-5	CSASRGSGQPQHF
TRBV10-3	TRBJ2-2	CALADANTGELFF
TRBV5-4	TRBJ2-3	CASSSRGTDTQYF
TRBV27	TRBJ2-3	CASSWRGPHTDTQYF
TRBV27	TRBJ2-1	CASSPGDEQFF
TRBV19	TRBJ2-1	CASRRGHRVGYNEQFF
TRBV18	TRBJ2-5	CASSPPGHTKETQYF
TRBV27	TRBJ1-3	CASSPSRSGNTIYF
TRBV9	TRBJ2-7	CASSVATGKDYEQYF
TRBV3-1/TRBV3-2	TRBJ2-4	CASSQVCCRKNIQYF
TRBV9	TRBJ1-5	CASKKASDSCGHQPQHF
TRBV7-9	TRBJ2-1	CASSSGTSGEQFF
TRBV19	TRBJ1-2	CASRAGIRDYGYTF
TRBV5-1	TRBJ2-5	CASSLVGQETQYF
TRBV21-1	TRBJ2-5	CASKEGVRIQETQYF
TRBV6-2/TRBV6-3	TRBJ2-5	CASSRPGTFQETQYF
TRBV19	TRBJ1-5	CASTSEAGKYGGQPQHF
TRBV5-1	TRBJ1-3	CASSLEGGRNESGNTIYF
TRBV3-1/TRBV3-2	TRBJ2-2	CASRSAGELFF
TRBV4-2	TRBJ2-1	CASSPPNGPYNEQFF
TRBV7-2	TRBJ1-5	CASSVDRRGNQPQHF
TRBV11-1	TRBJ2-1	CASSLSEGQGQFF
TRBV27	TRBJ1-2	CASSSRPASYGYTF
TRBV9	TRBJ1-3	CASSVDGAPGNTIYF
TRBV3-1/TRBV3-2	TRBJ2-5	CASSQDRRLGKETQYF
TRBV27	TRBJ2-5	CASSPRQGAETQYF
TRBV19	TRBJ1-1	CATAGFPGEAFF
TRBV7-3	TRBJ2-3	CASSLSSGGDTQYF
TRBV13	TRBJ2-7	CASSLGVRSGPYEQYF
TRBV7-9	TRBJ1-2	CASSPYGGDRYGYTF
TRBV9	TRBJ2-2	CASSLTTGTNTGELFF
TRBV7-3	TRBJ2-2	CASSPQLTVANTGELFF
TRBV6-5	TRBJ2-4	CASSYSMSGGGNIQYF
TRBV10-3	TRBJ2-5	CAIGLAEETQYF
TRBV20-1	TRBJ1-5	CSASGPGTLQPQHF
TRBV6-5	TRBJ2-2	CASATSGYTGELFF
TRBV28	TRBJ2-7	CASSLWLSYEQYF
TRBV5-4	TRBJ2-3	CASSLGTVGTDTQYF
TRBV3-1/TRBV3-2	TRBJ2-2	CASRLAGDTGELFF
TRBV6-2/TRBV6-3	TRBJ2-1	CASSYPRGPDNEQFF
TRBV11-2	TRBJ2-2	CASSFPSGTPGELFF
TRBV15	TRBJ2-7	CATSRTGNSYEQYF
TRBV19	TRBJ1-6	CASSIRNSPLHF
TRBV7-3	TRBJ2-3	CASSPPGSGRGHTQYF
TRBV19	TRBJ1-1	CASSIRDTNTEAFF
TRBV25-1	TRBJ1-2	CASSEVNYGYTF
TRBV28	TRBJ2-7	CASSSPGQGTLWQYF
TRBV7-9	TRBJ2-1	CASSLLRQGKGNEQFF
TRBV4-1	TRBJ2-1	CASSGPSGGQFF
TRBV5-4	TRBJ1-4	CASSSRGGLATNEKLFF
TRBV7-9	TRBJ1-1	CASSFQGGPTDTEAFF
TRBV19	TRBJ2-2	CASSISLAGFTGELFF
TRBV11-2	TRBJ2-3	CASSLRASETDTQYF
TRBV9	TRBJ2-1	CASSVGSGSDYGEQFF